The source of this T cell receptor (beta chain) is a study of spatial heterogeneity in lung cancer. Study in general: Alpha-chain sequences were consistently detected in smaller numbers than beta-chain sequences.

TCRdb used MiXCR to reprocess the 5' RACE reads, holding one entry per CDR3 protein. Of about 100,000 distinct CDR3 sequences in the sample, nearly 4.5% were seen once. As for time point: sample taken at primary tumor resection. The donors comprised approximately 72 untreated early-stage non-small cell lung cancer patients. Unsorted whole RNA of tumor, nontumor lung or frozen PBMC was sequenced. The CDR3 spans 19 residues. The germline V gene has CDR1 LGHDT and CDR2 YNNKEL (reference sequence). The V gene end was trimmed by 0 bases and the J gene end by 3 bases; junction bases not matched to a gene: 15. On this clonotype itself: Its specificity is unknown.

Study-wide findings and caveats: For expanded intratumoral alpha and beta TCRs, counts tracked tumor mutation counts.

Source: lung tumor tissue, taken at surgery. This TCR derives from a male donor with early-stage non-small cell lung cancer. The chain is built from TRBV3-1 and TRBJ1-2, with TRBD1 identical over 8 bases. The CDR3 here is CASSQETGEPLEYYYGYTF. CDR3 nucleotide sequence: TGTGCCAGCAGCCAAGAGACAGGGGAGCCCCTGGAGTATTACTATGGCTACACCTTC.